This is a list of T cell receptor beta chains from one sample in a study of blood T cells in healthy people across ages. In TCRdb, the 5' RACE reads were re-called with MiXCR into one record per CDR3 protein. The data hold hundreds of thousands of distinct CDR3 sequences, with roughly a quarter observed a single time. These records were also assigned to another study, of T cells of mothers and their children.

What was sequenced was blood. The receptors derive from a boy aged 2 to 10 in good health. The CDR3 runs from the conserved cysteine through the conserved F or W. A D gene is named only where the DNA matches it firmly. Expanded clones get a size class; other rows say once, few or many, or leave the size out.

TRBD2,TRBJ2-3,NA,TRBV7-9,TGTGCCAGCAGCCCCAGGACCGGGACTAGCGGGGTGGCGCAGTATTTT,CASSPRTGTSGVAQYF
TRBD2,TRBJ2-1,NA,TRBV4-2,TGTGCCAGCAGCCAAAGACTCCGGACTAGCGGGATCTATGAGCAGTTCTTC,CASSQRLRTSGIYEQFF
TRBD2,TRBJ2-1,NA,TRBV2,TGTGCCAGCAGTGTGACAGCGGGACTAGCCCTGTACAATGAGCAGTTCTTC,CASSVTAGLALYNEQFF
NA,TRBJ1-4,few,TRBV19,TGTGCCAGTGACGTGGGGGGCACAACTAATGAAAAACTGTTTTTT,CASDVGGTTNEKLFF
TRBD2,TRBJ2-7,many,TRBV7-9,TGTGCCAGCAGCCCCGCTAGCGGGCCCTCCTACGAGCAGTACTTC,CASSPASGPSYEQYF
NA,TRBJ2-1,NA,TRBV27,TGTGCCAGCAGTGTACACGGGACAACAGCTTCCTACAATGAGCAGTTCTTC,CASSVHGTTASYNEQFF
TRBD2,TRBJ2-3,NA,TRBV10-2,TGCGCCAGCAGTGAGTCCGGGACTAGCGGGAGTGGAGATACGCAGTATTTT,CASSESGTSGSGDTQYF
NA,TRBJ2-7,NA,TRBV21-1,TGTGCCAGCAGCAAAGTTGGTATCTATGAGCAGTACTTC,CASSKVGIYEQYF
NA,TRBJ2-7,NA,TRBV6-5,TGTGCCAGCACGAGCTCCTGGCACGAGCAGTACTTC,CASTSSWHEQYF
TRBD2,TRBJ2-7,NA,TRBV20-1,TGCAGTGCTAGACATCGACTAGCGGGGCTATACGAGCAGTACTTC,CSARHRLAGLYEQYF
TRBD1,TRBJ2-4,NA,TRBV7-9,TGTGCCAGCTCCATACCGGGACAGGGTGGAAACATTCAGTACTTC,CASSIPGQGGNIQYF
NA,TRBJ1-1,many,TRBV7-9,TGTGCCAGCAGCCTAGAATGGGGGAACACTGAAGCTTTCTTT,CASSLEWGNTEAFF
TRBD2,TRBJ2-1,NA,TRBV30,TGTGCCGCCGGGGCGGGAGCATCGCCCTACAATGAGCAGTTCTTC,CAAGAGASPYNEQFF
TRBD2,TRBJ2-3,NA,TRBV7-9,TGTGCCAGCCTCGAAGCGGGAAGCGCAGATACGCAGTATTTT,CASLEAGSADTQYF
NA,TRBJ2-5,many,TRBV4-3,TGCGCCAGCAGCCAAGGGTTAGGCCGAGAGACCCAGTACTTC,CASSQGLGRETQYF
TRBD2,TRBJ2-7,NA,TRBV9,TGTGCCAGCAGCGTAGATCTAGCGGGAGCCGAGCAGTACTTC,CASSVDLAGAEQYF
TRBD2,TRBJ2-5,few,TRBV9,TGTGCCAGCAGCCCCCGACTAGCGGGAGTTGGAGAGACCCAGTACTTC,CASSPRLAGVGETQYF
NA,TRBJ2-5,NA,TRBV28,TGCGCCAGCAGTCTCGGGAGAAAGGGGGGAGAGACCCAGTACTTC,CASSLGRKGGETQYF
NA,TRBJ2-1,NA,TRBV12-3/TRBV12-4,TGTGCCAGCAGTCTTCCAGACAATGAGCAGTTCTTC,CASSLPDNEQFF
TRBD1,TRBJ1-1,NA,TRBV6-6,TGTGCCAGCAGTTACTCGATCCTTAGGACAGGGGGCACTGAAGCTTTCTTT,CASSYSILRTGGTEAFF
NA,TRBJ2-3,NA,TRBV5-5,TGTGCCAGCAGCCCCTATCTGAAACCAGATACGCAGTATTTT,CASSPYLKPDTQYF
TRBD1,TRBJ1-4,few,TRBV30,TGTGCCTGGAGTACCCCGACAGGGCCGGAAAAACTGTTTTTT,CAWSTPTGPEKLFF
NA,TRBJ1-2,few,TRBV20-1,TGCAGTGGAAACAGTGACCGAGCTAACTATGGCTACACCTTC,CSGNSDRANYGYTF
NA,TRBJ2-1,few,TRBV4-1,TGCGCCAGCAGCCAAGTGGCCGCTTGTAATGAGCAGTTCTTC,CASSQVAACNEQFF
TRBD1,TRBJ2-2,NA,TRBV5-1,TGCGCCAGCAGCCCGGGACAGGGAGGAGCGAACACCGGGGAGCTGTTTTTT,CASSPGQGGANTGELFF
TRBD2,TRBJ2-2,few,TRBV28,TGTGCCAGCAGTTCGGGGGGAGCGAACACCGGGGAGCTGTTTTTT,CASSSGGANTGELFF
NA,TRBJ2-5,NA,TRBV11-2,TGTGCCAGCAGCTTAAGTTTTATAGTATTCGGATCCGAAGAGACCCAGTACTTC,CASSLSFIVFGSEETQYF
NA,TRBJ2-1,NA,TRBV14,TGTGCCAGCAGCCGATACCTAGCACCCTACAATGAGCAGTTCTTC,CASSRYLAPYNEQFF
TRBD2,TRBJ2-3,few,TRBV13,TGTGCCAGCAGCTCTCTTAGCGGGAGTACAGATACGCAGTATTTT,CASSSLSGSTDTQYF
NA,TRBJ1-2,few,TRBV28,TGTGCCAGCAGTTCGCCCGGTCTGGAGGGCTACACCTTC,CASSSPGLEGYTF
NA,TRBJ1-4,NA,TRBV5-1,TGCGCCAGCAGCCTGGAAATTACAGGGTTACGGGAAAAACTGTTTTTT,CASSLEITGLREKLFF
NA,TRBJ2-1,NA,TRBV13,TGTGCCAGCAGCTTATGGGGTTTGGGGGGGGCGAATGAGCAGTTCTTC,CASSLWGLGGANEQFF
NA,TRBJ1-2,NA,TRBV29-1,TGCAGCGTTGAGGCAGAAAACTATGGCTACACCTTC,CSVEAENYGYTF
NA,TRBJ2-1,NA,TRBV9,TGTGCCAGCAGCGTAGGTGGGAGGAGCTCCTACAATGAGCAGTTCTTC,CASSVGGRSSYNEQFF
NA,TRBJ1-1,NA,TRBV27,TGTGCCAGCAGTTTATCCGGATGGCCTGAAGCTTTCTTT,CASSLSGWPEAFF
NA,TRBJ1-1,few,TRBV3-1,TGTGCCAGCAGCCTTAATTTCGCGAGGAACACTGAAGCTTTCTTT,CASSLNFARNTEAFF
TRBD1,TRBJ2-5,NA,TRBV18,TGTGCCAGCTCACCACAGGACAGGTTGGAGACCCAGTACTTC,CASSPQDRLETQYF
TRBD1,TRBJ2-7,NA,TRBV20-1,TGCAGTGCTAGAGATCGGTTTCAGGGGGCGGTGTACGAGCAGTACTTC,CSARDRFQGAVYEQYF
TRBD2,TRBJ2-4,NA,TRBV19,TGTGCCAGTAGTATAGATCGCCTAGCGGGAGTCAAAAACATTCAGTACTTC,CASSIDRLAGVKNIQYF